This T cell receptor beta chain was sequenced for a study of spatial heterogeneity in lung cancer. Each TCR cDNA molecule bore a unique molecular identifier. TCRdb reanalysed the 5' RACE reads using MiXCR and keeps one entry per CDR3 protein. This table holds some 70,000 distinct CDR3 sequences, roughly 14% found once. In the case of this clonotype: The antigen remains unidentified.

The CDR3 totals 15 residues. Germline CDR1 is SGHRS and CDR2 is YFSETQ. V lost 0 bases and J 11 bases, leaving 15 bases between the germline ends. Regarding time point: sample taken at primary tumor resection. Whole RNA came from tumor, nontumor lung or frozen PBMC and was sequenced without being sorted. Whole-study findings and limits: Among blood samples, ubiquitous expanded tumor TCRs appeared more at resection than at follow-up.

This clonotype originated in a male donor with early-stage non-small cell lung cancer. Specimen: PBMCs, collected at surgery. The chain combines TRBV5-1 with TRBJ1-6; no clear D gene. This CDR3 is CASSLEVTSGPPLHF. The CDR3 nucleotides read TGCGCCAGCAGCTTGGAAGTGACATCGGGTCCACCCCTCCACTTT.